Listed here are 3 T cell receptor beta chains from one sample, sequenced in a study of T cell responses to AZD1222 COVID-19 vaccine (dated by TCRdb to the early 2020s). Read against the paper, the sample's time point label means: baseline before first vaccination. Library preparation employed the immunoSEQ multiplex PCR assay. Drawn from immuneACCESS, this table holds only the in-frame rearrangements with V and J called that TCRdb kept. Clones are partly lost; checked studies trace under half to an unresolved V gene and leave the rest unexplained. Present in this sample are roughly 100,000 clones, approximately 89% of which were seen just once. 20% of the sample comes from the top ten. Source: peripheral blood, taken on day 0 of AZD1222 vaccination. The receptors come from an adult in good health.

The chain combines TRBV5-6 with TRBJ2-5; D perhaps matches TRBD2 (5 bases). Trimming removed 4 bases from V and 0 bases from J, with 10 bases in between. The CDR3 loop spans 14 amino acids. The germline V gene has CDR1 SGHDT and CDR2 YYEEEE. In DNA form, the CDR3 reads TGTGCCAGCAGCCGGGGTGCCAACCAAGAGACCCAGTACTTC. Its protein is CASSRGANQETQYF.

This chain connects TRBV3-1 (or the pseudogene TRBV3-2) to TRBJ1-2, with 11 bases aligning to TRBD1. The V gene end was trimmed by 0 bases and the J gene end by 4 bases; junction bases not matched to a gene: 7. CDR1 is LGHDT and CDR2 is YNNKEL in the germline V gene (reference sequence). CDR3 length equals 17 residues. The CDR3 sequence is CASSQEGQGAGSYGYTF. The CDR3 DNA is TGTGCCAGCAGCCAAGAAGGACAGGGGGCTGGCTCCTATGGCTACACCTTC.

The chain uses TRBV3-1 (or the pseudogene TRBV3-2) and TRBJ1-2; D may be TRBD1 (5 bases). V was shortened by 0 bases and J by 3 bases, with 5 bases between the two germline ends. Per germline, CDR1 LGHDT and CDR2 YNNKEL (reference sequence). The CDR3 consists of 13 residues. This CDR3 is CASSQDRDYGYTF. The DNA for the CDR3 is TGTGCCAGCAGCCAAGACAGGGACTATGGCTACACCTTC.